These 29 T cell receptor beta chains share one sample of origin, sequenced in a study of graft-versus-host responses after intestinal transplantation. Here immunoSEQ multiplex PCR was the method, and the copy in TCRdb shows in-frame clones only, minus some. The sample yields 60,000 to 75,000 clones, 70% to 90% seen once. No antigen is known for these receptors. The material was unstimulated CD8+ T cells sorted from spleen or lymph node cells, obtained before intestinal transplant. Every receptor here comes from a human donor who received an intestinal transplant.

V usage is TRBV13 and J usage is TRBJ1-1; 8 bases map to TRBD1. The CDR3 totals 15 residues. Germline values: CDR1 PRHDT, CDR2 FYEKMQ (reference sequence). V shed 4 bases and J 1 base; nucleotides not matched to a gene: 5. Written as DNA, the CDR3 is TGTGCCAGCAGCTATACCGGGACAGGGAACACTGAAGCTTTCTTT. This sequence encodes CASSYTGTGNTEAFF.

The chain has TRBV19 and TRBJ2-1, with 7 bases that match TRBD2. The germline gives CDR1 LNHDA, CDR2 SQIVND (reference sequence). Trimming cost V 7 bases and J 7 bases; bases outside gene matches: 13. CDR3 size: 15 residues. CDR3 bases: TGTGCCAGTACCCAAGGGACTAAATTGGTGAATGAGCAGTTCTTC. This translates into CASTQGTKLVNEQFF.

In this sample, this clone turned up a few times. The chain recombines TRBV6-1 with TRBJ2-7; D is uncertain. The length of the CDR3 is 13 residues. Trimming shortened V by 1 base and J by 6 bases, and 10 bases separated the two germline ends. From germline, CDR1 is MNHNS and CDR2 SASEGT. The CDR3 loop is CASSEGQSSEQYF. The CDR3 DNA reads TGTGCCAGCAGTGAAGGACAATCAAGCGAGCAGTACTTC.

V and J are TRBV6-1 and TRBJ2-2, with D uncertain. This CDR3 has 14 amino acids. Germline assignment: CDR1 MNHNS and CDR2 SASEGT. Trimming stripped 4 bases from V and 1 base from J, with 7 bases between. CDR3 sequence (DNA): TGTGCCAGCAGTGCCATCCAGAACACCGGGGAGCTGTTTTTT. Protein product: CASSAIQNTGELFF.

The CDR3 spells CASSSRLAGGYTDTQYF. The DNA of the CDR3 is TGTGCCAGCAGTTCCCGACTAGCGGGAGGATACACAGATACGCAGTATTTT. The chain joins TRBV28 to TRBJ2-3, with 13 bases that match TRBD2. CDR3 length equals 17 residues. CDR1 is MDHEN and CDR2 is SYDVKM in the germline V gene. V lost 4 bases and J lost 2; bases outside the gene matches: 6.

V gene TRBV7-9 combines with J gene TRBJ2-7, with a possible D match to TRBD1 (5 bases). CDR1 is SEHNR, CDR2 FQNEAQ, per germline (reference sequence). The CDR3 consists of 14 residues. Between the trimmed V and J ends, which lost 2 bases and 3 bases, there was a span of 11 bases. This chain's CDR3 is CASSLNSQVYEQYF. In DNA form, the CDR3 reads TGTGCCAGCAGCTTAAATTCACAGGTCTACGAGCAGTACTTC.

The chain uses TRBV5-1 and TRBJ1-3, with 8 bases identical to TRBD1. Germline V gives CDR1 SGHRS, CDR2 YFSETQ. With 5 bases clipped from V and 6 bases from J, the junction kept 4 bases outside the gene matches. The CDR3 is 13 residues long. CDR3 protein: CASRAQGVNTIYF. The CDR3 DNA reads TGCGCCAGCAGGGCACAGGGGGTAAACACCATATATTTT. The full variable domain, completed using reference TRBV5-1 and TRBJ1-3, is KAGVTQTPRYLIKTRGQQVTLSCSPISGHRSVSWYQQTPGQGLQFLFEYFSETQRNKGNFPGRFSGRQFSNSRSEMNVSTLELGDSALYLCASRAQGVNTIYFGEGSWLTVV.

The chain recombines TRBV5-4 with TRBJ2-5; 8 bases fit TRBD2. The CDR3 has 15 residues. The V gene end was trimmed by 0 bases and the J gene end by 2 bases; junction bases not matched to a gene: 3. Germline lookup yields CDR1 SGHNT and CDR2 YYREEE (reference sequence). CDR3 sequence: CASSLVGLAQETQYF. CDR3 DNA sequence: TGTGCCAGCAGCTTGGTAGGACTAGCTCAAGAGACCCAGTACTTC.

The chain combines TRBV29-1 with TRBJ1-2; tentatively, D is TRBD1 (6 bases). Trimming left V 6 bases short and J 3 bases short, with 17 bases between. This CDR3 region has 14 residues. In germline, CDR1 is SQVTM, CDR2 ANQGSEA. The chain's CDR3 is CSVPQQGPHYGYTF. CDR3 sequence (DNA): TGCAGCGTGCCCCAACAGGGCCCTCACTATGGCTACACCTTC.

The chain links TRBV27 to TRBJ2-7; D remains ambiguous. The CDR3 spans 13 residues. Germline CDR1 MNHEY, CDR2 SMNVEV (reference sequence). The germline V and J ends were trimmed by 8 bases and 5 bases, with 16 bases remaining between them. The CDR3 DNA sequence: TGTGCCAGCGCCATTGACATGAACAACGAGCAGTACTTC. Translation gives CASAIDMNNEQYF.

The V gene is TRBV14, the J gene TRBJ2-7; 12 bases are a match to TRBD2. The length of the CDR3 is 14 residues. From germline, CDR1 is SGHDN and CDR2 FVKESK. The ends lost 4 bases at V and 3 bases at J; junction bases unmatched: 1. The CDR3 sequence is CASSLGLAGYEQYF. CDR3 DNA: TGTGCCAGCAGCCTGGGACTAGCGGGCTACGAGCAGTACTTC.

The chain employs TRBV11-2 and TRBJ2-7; D may be TRBD2 (5 bases). The V end lost 3 bases, the J end lost 2 bases, and 11 bases lay between the germline ends. Looked up from germline, CDR1 is SGHAT and CDR2 is FQNNGV. The CDR3 has 14 amino acids. The CDR3 nucleotides are TGTGCCAGCAGCTTTGGCGGGTCTCCCTACGAGCAGTACTTC. Translation gives CASSFGGSPYEQYF.

This chain links TRBV27 with TRBJ2-1; D is unclear. The germline V gene has CDR1 MNHEY and CDR2 SMNVEV (reference sequence). The CDR3 has 13 amino acids. Trimming removed 6 bases at V and 2 bases at J, with 8 bases between. In DNA, the CDR3 is TGTGCCAGCAGACCTAGGACCTACAATGAGCAGTTCTTC. Protein: CASRPRTYNEQFF.

This chain uses TRBV9 with TRBJ2-7; TRBD1 is a possible D gene (6 bases). Germline V gene lookup returns CDR1 SGDLS and CDR2 YYNGEE. The CDR3 runs to 14 residues. V lost 0 bases to trimming and J lost 4 bases, with 11 bases between them. The CDR3 bases are TGTGCCAGCAGCGTAGCGGACAGCGCTTACGAGCAGTACTTC. Amino acid sequence: CASSVADSAYEQYF.

This sequence joins TRBV1 and TRBJ2-5; TRBD2 is the table's D call, not checked against the DNA. TRBV1 is noted as a pseudogene. The CDR3 consists of 16 residues. CDR3 DNA sequence: TGCACCAGCAGCCAAACCGGGACTAGCGGGGGGGAGACCCAGTACTTC. As protein: CTSSQTGTSGGETQYF.

This chain's CDR3 is CASREGLAPTLGETQYF. The CDR3 nucleotides read TGTGCCAGCAGAGAGGGACTAGCGCCAACCCTCGGGGAGACCCAGTACTTC. This chain uses TRBV27 with TRBJ2-5, with TRBD2 matching over 10 bases. CDR1 and CDR2 from the germline V gene are MNHEY and SMNVEV (reference sequence). With V trimmed by 6 bases and J by 5 bases, 15 bases remained unmatched. The CDR3 extends over 17 amino acids.

The V and J genes are TRBV10-3 and TRBJ1-2; a possible D gene is TRBD1 (5 bases). The CDR3 totals 13 residues. The V gene lost 8 bases and the J gene lost 2 bases, with 12 bases spanning the gap. Germline values: CDR1 ENHRY, CDR2 SYGVKD. The CDR3 sequence is CAISRGLNYGYTF. The CDR3 DNA is TGTGCCATCTCTAGGGGATTGAACTATGGCTACACCTTC.

J is TRBJ2-7 and V is TRBV9, with 10 bases matching TRBD1. CDR3 length: 15 amino acids. CDR1 and CDR2 from the germline V gene are SGDLS and YYNGEE. V was pared by 0 bases and J by 6 bases, with 6 bases of the junction left unmatched. DNA for the CDR3: TGTGCCAGCAGCGTAGGGGGGACAGGGGATGCCGAGCAGTACTTC. Protein product: CASSVGGTGDAEQYF.

The V call is TRBV7-8, the J call TRBJ2-7; D may be TRBD2 (6 bases). The CDR3 consists of 15 residues. CDR1 is SGHVS, CDR2 FQNEAQ, per germline. Trimming took 1 base from V and 2 from J, leaving 12 bases between them. This chain's CDR3 is CASSLGAGGTYEQYF. CDR3 coding DNA: TGTGCCAGCAGCTTAGGGGCAGGCGGGACCTACGAGCAGTACTTC.

The chain combines TRBV13 with TRBJ2-7; the D gene is possibly TRBD2 (5 bases). V was shortened by 4 bases and J by 1 base, with 8 bases between the two germline ends. CDR1 PRHDT and CDR2 FYEKMQ come from the germline V gene (reference sequence). This CDR3 comprises 13 residues. DNA of the CDR3: TGTGCCAGCAGCTCCCCGGGGTCCTACGAGCAGTACTTC. This sequence encodes CASSSPGSYEQYF. Full variable domain (remainder filled in from reference TRBV13 and TRBJ2-7): AAGVIQSPRHLIKEKRETATLKCYPIPRHDTVYWYQQGPGQDPQFLISFYEKMQSDKGSIPDRFSAQQFSDYHSELNMSSLELGDSALYFCASSSPGSYEQYFGPGTRLTVT.

V and J are TRBV11-2 and TRBJ2-2; TRBD1 is a possible D gene (6 bases). The CDR3 sequence is 16 residues long. V shed 2 bases and J shed 6 bases, with 16 bases lying between them. The V gene's germline CDR1 is SGHAT and CDR2 FQNNGV. The CDR3, as DNA: TGTGCCAGCAGCTTAAGGCAGGGGCCGTGGGCCGGGGAGCTGTTTTTT. Encoded protein: CASSLRQGPWAGELFF. The variable domain in full, completed from reference TRBV11-2 and TRBJ2-2, reads EAGVAQSPRYKIIEKRQSVAFWCNPISGHATLYWYQQILGQGPKLLIQFQNNGVVDDSQLPKDRFSAERLKGVDSTLKIQPAKLEDSAVYLCASSLRQGPWAGELFFGEGSRLTVL.

This clone was seen just once. The chain recombines TRBV9 with TRBJ2-7; TRBD2 matches at 10 bases. Germline assignment: CDR1 SGDLS and CDR2 YYNGEE. The CDR3 covers 17 residues. V was pared by 4 bases and J by 5 bases, with 15 bases of the junction left unmatched. CDR3 amino acids: CASSNPLAGVSGDEQYF. DNA of the CDR3: TGTGCCAGCAGCAACCCCCTAGCGGGAGTATCGGGCGACGAGCAGTACTTC.

The rearrangement joins TRBV6-6 to TRBJ2-7; no clear D. Deletions cut 2 bases from V and 4 bases from J, with 9 bases between. From germline, CDR1 is MNHNY and CDR2 SVGAGI (reference sequence). The CDR3 runs to 13 residues. The DNA of the CDR3 is TGTGCCAGCAGTTACGGCCGCGGTTACGAGCAGTACTTC. Translating it yields CASSYGRGYEQYF.

Turning to this clone: At the DNA level, this CDR3 is encoded by other sequences in the same sample as well. The chain couples TRBV28 to TRBJ2-3, with D possibly TRBD2 on 6 matching bases. This CDR3 spans 14 amino acids. Trimming shortened V by 2 bases and J by 2 bases, and 8 bases separated the two germline ends. Germline lookup yields CDR1 MDHEN and CDR2 SYDVKM. The CDR3 bases are TGTGCCAGCAGTTTACGGGAGAACACAGATACGCAGTATTTT. Amino acids: CASSLRENTDTQYF.

A single count supports this clone. The rearrangement joins TRBV9 to TRBJ1-5, with 8 bases aligning to TRBD1. This CDR3 has 16 amino acids. Germline CDR1 reads SGDLS; CDR2 reads YYNGEE. V lost 2 bases, J lost 4 bases, and 8 bases stayed unmatched. This CDR3 reads CASSVGTGGKNQPQHF. For the CDR3, the DNA is TGTGCCAGCAGCGTGGGTACAGGGGGGAAGAATCAGCCCCAGCATTTT.

The rearrangement links TRBV6-1 to TRBJ2-5; no definite D call. This CDR3 contains 14 residues. Germline assignment: CDR1 MNHNS and CDR2 SASEGT. V shed 0 bases and J shed 1 base, with 6 bases lying between them. The CDR3 DNA sequence: TGTGCCAGCAGTGAAGCCGGCGGCCAAGAGACCCAGTACTTC. Its protein product is CASSEAGGQETQYF.

This clone was seen once. The chain carries TRBV7-6 and TRBJ2-5; 8 bases line up with TRBD2. CDR1 and CDR2 (germline): SGHVS, FNYEAQ. This CDR3 has 15 residues. The V gene end was trimmed by 1 base and the J gene end by 3 bases; junction bases not matched to a gene: 4. Written as DNA, the CDR3 is TGTGCCAGCAGCTTAGGGTGGACTAGCAAAGAGACCCAGTACTTC. This encodes CASSLGWTSKETQYF.

The V gene is TRBV10-3, the J gene TRBJ1-6; TRBD1 might be the D (6 bases). CDR1 and CDR2 (germline): ENHRY, SYGVKD. Trimming removed 10 bases from V and 2 bases from J, with 21 bases in between. CDR3 size: 17 residues. The CDR3 nucleotides read TGTGCCACCCGGGACGAGGGGGTAGGCGCCTATAATTCACCCCTCCACTTT. Translated, it gives CATRDEGVGAYNSPLHF.

The table lists this clone with a count of one. The V and J genes are TRBV6-5 and TRBJ1-6; D is possibly TRBD1 (5 bases). This CDR3 is 15 amino acids long. Germline lookup yields CDR1 MNHEY and CDR2 SVGAGI. V dropped 2 bases and J dropped 6 bases, with 11 bases sitting between them. CDR3 in DNA: TGTGCCAGCAGTTACATTCAGGGATCTAATTCACCCCTCCACTTT. It yields the protein CASSYIQGSNSPLHF.